Below, 22 T cell receptor beta chains from the same sample are listed, as sequenced in a study of blood T cell repertoires in COVID-19. Using immunoSEQ multiplex PCR, the repertoire was profiled, and TCRdb retains in-frame clones only, with some absent. The sample lists about 66,000 clones, 70% to 85% seen once, with 6.6% in the top ten. Sequencing input: peripheral blood. These receptors were obtained from a man between 60 and 75 years old with acute or convalescent COVID-19.

This clone was seen only once. The gene calls are TRBV10-2 and TRBJ2-5, with 9 bases fitting TRBD1. V lost 8 bases and J lost 0; bases outside the gene matches: 7. The CDR3 consists of 15 residues. Germline CDR1 is WSHSY and CDR2 is SAAADI. In DNA form, the CDR3 reads TGCGCCAGCGGGCCCGGGACAGGGCACCAAGAGACCCAGTACTTC. The encoded protein is CASGPGTGHQETQYF.

A single count supports this clone. This rearrangement joins TRBV9 to TRBJ2-2, with TRBD1 identical over 9 bases. CDR1 and CDR2 from the germline V gene are SGDLS and YYNGEE. The trim removed 4 bases at V and 3 bases at J, leaving 7 bases unmatched. The CDR3 has 16 residues. CDR3 nucleotides: TGTGCCAGCAGCCCAGAGGGACAGGGAGACACCGGGGAGCTGTTTTTT. Protein: CASSPEGQGDTGELFF.

The V gene is TRBV7-9, the J gene TRBJ1-2; D gene unclear. Looked up from germline, CDR1 is SEHNR and CDR2 is FQNEAQ (reference sequence). Deletions cut 5 bases from V and 0 bases from J, with 19 bases between. This CDR3 spans 17 amino acids. CDR3 in DNA: TGTGCCAGCAGCCCCGGTCGGGGTACCCCAGCTAACTATGGCTACACCTTC. Protein product: CASSPGRGTPANYGYTF.

In its sample, this clone was seen a few times. This chain uses TRBV7-2 with TRBJ2-1; TRBD1 aligns across 9 bases. The junction had 10 bases not matched to a gene; V was cut back by 3 bases and J by 7 bases. The CDR3 covers 16 residues. CDR1 and CDR2 (germline): SGHTA, FQGNSA. The CDR3 DNA reads as TGTGCCAGCAGCTTCTATGCCGGGACAGGGTTAAATGAGCAGTTCTTC. Its translation: CASSFYAGTGLNEQFF.

The chain carries TRBV5-4 and TRBJ2-6; 11 bases line up with TRBD2. The germline V gene has CDR1 SGHNT and CDR2 YYREEE (reference sequence). Losses at the gene ends were 4 bases for V and 2 bases for J; bases not matched to a gene: 5. The CDR3 has 17 residues. The CDR3 region is CASSLVAGGPGANVLTF. The CDR3 DNA reads TGTGCCAGCAGCCTAGTAGCGGGGGGGCCTGGGGCCAACGTCCTGACTTTC.

The J gene is TRBJ2-7, the V gene TRBV7-6; 8 nucleotides line up with TRBD1. Germline V lookup: CDR1 SGHVS, CDR2 FNYEAQ. This CDR3 is 12 amino acids long. Unmatched junction bases numbered 5, after V lost 6 bases and J lost 7 bases. The CDR3 DNA reads TGTGCCAGCAGTCAAAACAGGGGGGAGCAGTACTTC. Translation: CASSQNRGEQYF.

The V call is TRBV5-1, the J call TRBJ1-4; D is unresolved. CDR3 length: 14 residues. Trimming took off 4 bases at V and 3 bases at J, with 10 bases between the two ends. Germline CDR1 SGHRS, CDR2 YFSETQ. In DNA form, the CDR3 reads TGCGCCAGCAGCCAGTTTCGGGCTAATGAAAAACTGTTTTTT. Translated, it gives CASSQFRANEKLFF.

The chain employs TRBV2 and TRBJ2-1, with a weak D call TRBD1 (6 bases). The V and J ends lost 4 bases and 4 bases respectively, with 8 bases between them. This CDR3 has 13 residues. Germline CDR1 is SNHLY and CDR2 is FYNNEI. The CDR3 nucleotides are TGTGCCAGCAGTGCAGGGGCGTACAATGAGCAGTTCTTC. This encodes CASSAGAYNEQFF.

J is TRBJ1-6 and V is TRBV27; possible D gene TRBD1, 6 bases. Germline V gene sequence: CDR1 MNHEY, CDR2 SMNVEV (reference sequence). CDR3 length: 15 amino acids. The ends were cut back, 6 bases at V and 6 bases at J, with 15 bases in the middle. CDR3 amino acids: CASRGAAGLNSPLHF. The DNA for the CDR3 is TGTGCCAGCAGGGGGGCGGCAGGACTTAATTCACCCCTCCACTTT.

This chain links TRBV19 with TRBJ1-2; D possibly corresponds to TRBD1 (5 bases). CDR1 is LNHDA, CDR2 SQIVND, per germline (reference sequence). This CDR3 has 14 amino acids. V shed 4 bases and J shed 4 bases, with 13 bases lying between them. The CDR3 DNA follows: TGTGCCAGTAGTAACCCAGGGTACCCCTATGGCTACACCTTC. This gives the protein CASSNPGYPYGYTF. The variable domain in full, completed from reference TRBV19 and TRBJ1-2, reads DGGITQSPKYLFRKEGQNVTLSCEQNLNHDAMYWYRQDPGQGLRLIYYSQIVNDFQKGDIAEGYSVSREKKESFPLTVTSAQKNPTAFYLCASSNPGYPYGYTFGSGTRLTVV.

The rearrangement uses TRBV6-2 or TRBV6-3 and TRBJ2-3, with 8 bases matching TRBD2. V lost 0 bases to trimming and J lost 0 bases; unmatched junction nucleotides: 2. From germline, CDR1 is MNHEY and CDR2 SVGEGT. The CDR3 extends over 16 amino acids. This chain's CDR3 is CASSYSSGASTDTQYF. Written as DNA, the CDR3 is TGTGCCAGCAGTTACTCTAGCGGGGCTAGCACAGATACGCAGTATTTT.

The chain has TRBV7-2 and TRBJ2-3; 11 bases are a match to TRBD2. The CDR3 has 18 amino acids. Germline trimming cut 5 bases from V and 1 base from J; bases unmatched to any gene: 11. Germline V lookup: CDR1 SGHTA, CDR2 FQGNSA. The CDR3 protein is CASSSLVIAGGRTDTQYF. The DNA of the CDR3 is TGTGCCAGCAGCAGTCTAGTCATAGCGGGGGGGCGCACAGATACGCAGTATTTT.

The rearrangement joins TRBV30 to TRBJ2-5; 8 bases align to TRBD1. There are 14 residues in the CDR3. With V trimmed by 2 bases and J by 4 bases, 6 bases remained unmatched. Per the germline V gene, CDR1 is GTSNPN and CDR2 is SVGIG (reference sequence). CDR3 in amino acids: CAWSPRGPGETQYF. In DNA form, the CDR3 reads TGTGCCTGGAGTCCCAGGGGGCCGGGAGAGACCCAGTACTTC.

This chain joins TRBV20-1 and TRBJ2-1, with a tentative D call TRBD2 (5 bases). Germline V gives CDR1 DFQATT, CDR2 SNEGSKA (reference sequence). Trimming stripped 3 bases from V and 7 bases from J, with 16 bases between. This CDR3 is built from 14 residues. CDR3 amino acids: CSASLSSLGNEQFF. CDR3 bases: TGCAGTGCTAGTTTGTCTAGCTTAGGTAATGAGCAGTTCTTC.

V is TRBV6-2 or TRBV6-3 and J is TRBJ1-5; 8 bases are shared with TRBD1. Germline V lookup: CDR1 MNHEY, CDR2 SVGEGT. The CDR3 totals 14 residues. Trimming took 6 bases from V and 5 from J; bases not matched to a gene: 6. The CDR3 DNA is TGTGCCAGCAGCTGGACAGGGTCTCATCAGCCCCAGCATTTT. This translates into CASSWTGSHQPQHF.

The rearrangement joins TRBV30 to TRBJ2-6; 8 bases are a match to TRBD1. The ends lost 4 bases at V and 3 bases at J; junction bases unmatched: 11. Looked up from germline, CDR1 is GTSNPN and CDR2 is SVGIG (reference sequence). The CDR3 loop spans 17 amino acids. CDR3 nucleotides: TGTGCCTGGAAAATTCGACAGGGGCTACTTGGGGCCAACGTCCTGACTTTC. Protein product: CAWKIRQGLLGANVLTF.

V gene TRBV11-3 combines with J gene TRBJ1-1; D possibly corresponds to TRBD1 (6 bases). The CDR3 is 11 amino acids. CDR1 and CDR2 (germline): SGHNT, YENEEA. The V gene lost 5 bases and the J gene lost 8 bases, with 9 bases spanning the gap. CDR3 sequence reads: CASSQGGEAFF. The DNA of the CDR3 is TGTGCCAGCAGCCAAGGGGGAGAAGCTTTCTTT.

This sequence joins TRBV7-2 and TRBJ2-1, with D maybe TRBD1 (6 bases). Germline V gene data show CDR1 as SGHTA and CDR2 as FQGNSA. The CDR3 runs to 16 residues. V lost 4 bases and J 3 bases, leaving 16 bases between the germline ends. DNA of the CDR3: TGTGCCAGCAGCTCTGGCGTTGGACAGAACTACAATGAGCAGTTCTTC. It specifies CASSSGVGQNYNEQFF. Combining the CDR3 with reference TRBV7-2 and TRBJ2-1 gives the whole variable domain GAGVSQSPSNKVTEKGKDVELRCDPISGHTALYWYRQSLGQGLEFLIYFQGNSAPDKSGLPSDRFSAERTGGSVSTLTIQRTQQEDSAVYLCASSSGVGQNYNEQFFGPGTRLTVL.

This rearrangement joins TRBV18 to TRBJ2-3; TRBD1 matches at 7 bases. This CDR3 is 13 amino acids long. Germline loops: CDR1 KGHSH, CDR2 LQKENI. Germline trimming cut 6 bases from V and 5 bases from J; bases unmatched to any gene: 5. The CDR3 loop is CASSKDRVDTQYF. As DNA, the CDR3 is TGTGCCAGCTCCAAAGACAGGGTAGATACGCAGTATTTT.

V usage is TRBV19 and J usage is TRBJ1-6, with D unresolved. This CDR3 is 15 amino acids long. V dropped 8 bases and J dropped 0 bases, with 11 bases sitting between them. The germline V gene has CDR1 LNHDA and CDR2 SQIVND (reference sequence). CDR3 in DNA: TGTGCCAGTGCGGGTTTGCCCTCCTATAATTCACCCCTCCACTTT. Translating it yields CASAGLPSYNSPLHF.

V usage is TRBV18 and J usage is TRBJ1-1; D possibly corresponds to TRBD1 (5 bases). The CDR3 is 16 amino acids. V was trimmed by 3 bases and J by 2 bases, leaving 16 bases between them. Germline V gene data show CDR1 as KGHSH and CDR2 as LQKENI. CDR3 DNA: TGTGCCAGCTCACCGATTACAGGAGGGAGAAACACTGAAGCTTTCTTT. As protein: CASSPITGGRNTEAFF. Drawing the rest from reference TRBV18 and TRBJ1-1, the complete variable domain is NAGVMQNPRHLVRRRGQEARLRCSPMKGHSHVYWYRQLPEEGLKFMVYLQKENIIDESGMPKERFSAEFPKEGPSILRIQQVVRGDSAAYFCASSPITGGRNTEAFFGQGTRLTVV.

The chain employs TRBV11-3 and TRBJ2-7, with TRBD1 matching over 9 bases. J gave up 2 bases and V 1 base, and 3 bases lay outside the gene matches. The CDR3 has 15 residues. CDR1 is SGHNT, CDR2 YENEEA, per germline. The DNA for the CDR3 is TGTGCCAGCAGCTTAGGAGGGACAGGGACCTACGAGCAGTACGTC. It specifies CASSLGGTGTYEQYV.